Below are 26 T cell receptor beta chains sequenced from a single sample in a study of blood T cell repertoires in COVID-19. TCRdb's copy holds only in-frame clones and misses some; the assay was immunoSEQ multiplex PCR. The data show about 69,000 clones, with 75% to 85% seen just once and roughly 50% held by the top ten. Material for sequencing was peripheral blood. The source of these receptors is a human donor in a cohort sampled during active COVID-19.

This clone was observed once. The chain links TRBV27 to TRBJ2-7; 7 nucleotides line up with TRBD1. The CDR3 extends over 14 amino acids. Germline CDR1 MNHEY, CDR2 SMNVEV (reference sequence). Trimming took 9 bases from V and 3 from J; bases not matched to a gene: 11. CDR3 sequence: CASASGQKYYEQYF. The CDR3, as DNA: TGTGCCAGTGCTTCGGGACAGAAGTACTACGAGCAGTACTTC.

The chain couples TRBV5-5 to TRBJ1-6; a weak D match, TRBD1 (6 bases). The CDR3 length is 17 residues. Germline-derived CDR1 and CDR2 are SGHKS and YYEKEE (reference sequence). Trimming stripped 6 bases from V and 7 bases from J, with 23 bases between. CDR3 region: CASKTTARGPSNSPLHF. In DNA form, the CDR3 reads TGTGCCAGCAAAACTACCGCGCGGGGGCCTAGCAATTCACCCCTCCACTTT. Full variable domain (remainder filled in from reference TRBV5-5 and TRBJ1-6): DAGVTQSPTHLIKTRGQQVTLRCSPISGHKSVSWYQQVLGQGPQFIFQYYEKEERGRGNFPDRFSARQFPNYSSELNVNALLLGDSALYLCASKTTARGPSNSPLHFGNGTRLTVT.

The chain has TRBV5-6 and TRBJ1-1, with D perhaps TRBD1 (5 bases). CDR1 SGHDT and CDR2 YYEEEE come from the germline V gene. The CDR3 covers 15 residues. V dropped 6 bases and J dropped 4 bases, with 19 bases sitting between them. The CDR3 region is CASNPGGEVRTEAFF. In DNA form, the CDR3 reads TGTGCCAGCAACCCTGGGGGGGAGGTTCGCACTGAAGCTTTCTTT. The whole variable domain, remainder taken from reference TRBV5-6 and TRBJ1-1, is DAGVTQSPTHLIKTRGQQVTLRCSPKSGHDTVSWYQQALGQGPQFIFQYYEEEERQRGNFPDRFSGHQFPNYSSELNVNALLLGDSALYLCASNPGGEVRTEAFFGQGTRLTVV.

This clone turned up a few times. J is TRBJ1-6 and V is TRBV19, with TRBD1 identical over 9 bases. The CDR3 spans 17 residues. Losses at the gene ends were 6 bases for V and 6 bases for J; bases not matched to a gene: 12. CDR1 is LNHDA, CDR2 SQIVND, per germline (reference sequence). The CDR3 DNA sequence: TGTGCCAGTAGCCGCACCTCTACAGGGGGCTCTAATTCACCCCTCCACTTT. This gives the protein CASSRTSTGGSNSPLHF.

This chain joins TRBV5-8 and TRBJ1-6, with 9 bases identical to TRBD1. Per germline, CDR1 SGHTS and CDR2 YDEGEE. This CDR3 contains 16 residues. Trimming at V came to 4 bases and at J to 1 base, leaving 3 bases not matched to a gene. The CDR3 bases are TGTGCCAGCAGCGGGGACAGGGTTTCCTATAATTCACCCCTCCACTTT. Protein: CASSGDRVSYNSPLHF.

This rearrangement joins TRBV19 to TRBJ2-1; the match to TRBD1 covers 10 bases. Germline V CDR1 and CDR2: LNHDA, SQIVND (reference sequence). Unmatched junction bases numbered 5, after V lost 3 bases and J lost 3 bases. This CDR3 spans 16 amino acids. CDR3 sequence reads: CASSMNRDRGYNEQFF. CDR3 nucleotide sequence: TGTGCCAGTAGTATGAACCGGGACAGGGGCTACAATGAGCAGTTCTTC. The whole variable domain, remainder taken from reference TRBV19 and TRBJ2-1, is DGGITQSPKYLFRKEGQNVTLSCEQNLNHDAMYWYRQDPGQGLRLIYYSQIVNDFQKGDIAEGYSVSREKKESFPLTVTSAQKNPTAFYLCASSMNRDRGYNEQFFGPGTRLTVL.

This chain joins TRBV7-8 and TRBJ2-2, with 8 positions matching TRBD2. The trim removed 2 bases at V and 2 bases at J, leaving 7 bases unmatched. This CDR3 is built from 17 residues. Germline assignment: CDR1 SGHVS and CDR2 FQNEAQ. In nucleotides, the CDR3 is TGTGCCAGCAGCTTATCGACAGCGGGGGCTAACACCGGGGAGCTGTTTTTT. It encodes CASSLSTAGANTGELFF. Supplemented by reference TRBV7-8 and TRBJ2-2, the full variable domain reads GAGVSQSPRYKVAKRGQDVALRCDPISGHVSLFWYQQALGQGPEFLTYFQNEAQLDKSGLPSDRFFAERPEGSVSTLKIQRTQQEDSAVYLCASSLSTAGANTGELFFGEGSRLTVL.

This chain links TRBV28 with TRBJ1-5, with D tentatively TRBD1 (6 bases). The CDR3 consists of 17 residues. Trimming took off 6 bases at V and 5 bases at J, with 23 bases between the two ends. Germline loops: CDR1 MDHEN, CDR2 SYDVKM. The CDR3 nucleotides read TGTGCCAGCAGCATACTCCCGGCAGGGGCGCTGGATCAGCCCCAGCATTTT. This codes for CASSILPAGALDQPQHF.

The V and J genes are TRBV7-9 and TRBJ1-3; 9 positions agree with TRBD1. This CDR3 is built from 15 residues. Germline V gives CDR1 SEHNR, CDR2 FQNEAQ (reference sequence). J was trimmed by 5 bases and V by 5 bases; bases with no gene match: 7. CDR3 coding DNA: TGTGCCAGCAGCGCCCGGGACAGGGAGAGAAACACCATATATTTT. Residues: CASSARDRERNTIYF.

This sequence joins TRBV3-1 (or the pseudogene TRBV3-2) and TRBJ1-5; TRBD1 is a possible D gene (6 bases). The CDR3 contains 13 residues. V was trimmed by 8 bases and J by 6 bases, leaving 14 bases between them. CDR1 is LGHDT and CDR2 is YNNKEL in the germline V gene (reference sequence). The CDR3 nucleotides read TGTGCCAGCGCATGGCAGGGGAGTCAGCCCCAGCATTTT. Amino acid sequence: CASAWQGSQPQHF.

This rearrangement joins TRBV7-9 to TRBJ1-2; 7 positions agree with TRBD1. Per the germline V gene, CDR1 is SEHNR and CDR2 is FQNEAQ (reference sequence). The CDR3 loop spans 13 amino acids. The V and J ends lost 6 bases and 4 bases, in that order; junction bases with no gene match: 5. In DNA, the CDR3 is TGTGCCAGCAGGCCAGGGGGGATCTATGGCTACACCTTC. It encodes CASRPGGIYGYTF.

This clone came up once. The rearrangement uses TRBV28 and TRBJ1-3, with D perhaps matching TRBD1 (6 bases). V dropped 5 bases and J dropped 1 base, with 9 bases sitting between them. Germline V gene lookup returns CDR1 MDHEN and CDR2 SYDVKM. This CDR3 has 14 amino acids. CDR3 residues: CASSRQVSGNTIYF. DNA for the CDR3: TGTGCCAGCAGTCGACAGGTTTCTGGAAACACCATATATTTT.

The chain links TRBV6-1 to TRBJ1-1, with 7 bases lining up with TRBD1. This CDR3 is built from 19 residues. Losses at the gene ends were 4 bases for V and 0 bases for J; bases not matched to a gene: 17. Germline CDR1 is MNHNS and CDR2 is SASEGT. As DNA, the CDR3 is TGTGCCAGCAGTGCCCAGGGCGCTGACAGGGCCGGGTTGAACACTGAAGCTTTCTTT. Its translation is CASSAQGADRAGLNTEAFF.

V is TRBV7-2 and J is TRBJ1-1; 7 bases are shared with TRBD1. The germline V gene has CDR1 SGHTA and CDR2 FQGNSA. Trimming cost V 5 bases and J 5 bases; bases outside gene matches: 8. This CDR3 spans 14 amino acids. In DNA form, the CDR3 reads TGTGCCAGCAGCCTTAGACAGGGCCGAACTGAAGCTTTCTTT. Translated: CASSLRQGRTEAFF.

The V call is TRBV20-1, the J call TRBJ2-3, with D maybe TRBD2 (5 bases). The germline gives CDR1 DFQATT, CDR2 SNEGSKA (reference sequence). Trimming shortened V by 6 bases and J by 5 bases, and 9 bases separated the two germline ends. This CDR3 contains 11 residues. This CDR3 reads CSAPRVDTQYF. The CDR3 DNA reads TGCAGTGCCCCGCGGGTAGATACGCAGTATTTT.

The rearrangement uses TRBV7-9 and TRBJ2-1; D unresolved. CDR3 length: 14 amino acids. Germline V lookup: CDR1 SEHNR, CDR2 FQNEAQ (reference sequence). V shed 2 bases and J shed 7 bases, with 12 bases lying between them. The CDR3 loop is CASSLTQDRNEQFF. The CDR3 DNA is TGTGCCAGCAGCTTAACGCAGGATAGGAATGAGCAGTTCTTC.

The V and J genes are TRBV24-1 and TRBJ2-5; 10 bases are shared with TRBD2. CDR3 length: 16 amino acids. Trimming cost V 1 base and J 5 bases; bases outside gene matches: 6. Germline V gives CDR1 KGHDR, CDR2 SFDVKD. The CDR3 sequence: CATSDFQRGGHETQYF. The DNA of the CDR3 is TGTGCCACCAGTGATTTCCAGCGGGGGGGCCACGAGACCCAGTACTTC.

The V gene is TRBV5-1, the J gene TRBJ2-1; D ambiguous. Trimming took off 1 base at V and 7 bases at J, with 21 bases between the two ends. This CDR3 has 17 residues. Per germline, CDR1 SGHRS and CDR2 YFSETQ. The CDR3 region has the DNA TGCGCCAGCAGCTTGTCGGATGCGGCGGCTTTTCGAAATGAGCAGTTCTTC. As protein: CASSLSDAAAFRNEQFF.

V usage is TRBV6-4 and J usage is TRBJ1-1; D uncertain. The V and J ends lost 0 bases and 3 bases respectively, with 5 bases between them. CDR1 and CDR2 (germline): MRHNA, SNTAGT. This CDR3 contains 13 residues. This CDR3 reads CASSDSTDTEAFF. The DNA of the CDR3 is TGTGCCAGCAGTGACTCCACAGACACTGAAGCTTTCTTT.

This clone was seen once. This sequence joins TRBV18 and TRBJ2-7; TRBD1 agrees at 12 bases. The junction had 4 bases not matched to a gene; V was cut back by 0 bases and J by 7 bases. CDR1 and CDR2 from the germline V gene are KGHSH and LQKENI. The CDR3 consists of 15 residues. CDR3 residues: CASSPPGQGAWEQYF. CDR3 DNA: TGTGCCAGCTCACCACCGGGACAGGGGGCTTGGGAGCAGTACTTC.

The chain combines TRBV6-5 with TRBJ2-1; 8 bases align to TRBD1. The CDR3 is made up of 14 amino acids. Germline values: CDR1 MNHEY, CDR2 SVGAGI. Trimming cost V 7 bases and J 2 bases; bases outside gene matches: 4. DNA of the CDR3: TGTGCCAGCAACAGGGGGACGACCTACAATGAGCAGTTCTTC. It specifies CASNRGTTYNEQFF.

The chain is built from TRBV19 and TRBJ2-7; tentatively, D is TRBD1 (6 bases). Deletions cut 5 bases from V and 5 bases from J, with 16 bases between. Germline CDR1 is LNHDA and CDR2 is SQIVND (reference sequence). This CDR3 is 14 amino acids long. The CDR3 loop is CASSRRQEINEQYF. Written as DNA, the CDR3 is TGTGCCAGTAGTCGCCGACAGGAAATCAACGAGCAGTACTTC.

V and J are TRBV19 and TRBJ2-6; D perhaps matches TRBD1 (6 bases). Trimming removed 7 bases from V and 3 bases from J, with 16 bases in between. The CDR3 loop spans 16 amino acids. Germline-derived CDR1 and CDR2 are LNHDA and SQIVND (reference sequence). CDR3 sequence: CASTPRGADGANVLTF. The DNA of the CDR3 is TGTGCCAGTACCCCCAGGGGCGCGGATGGGGCCAACGTCCTGACTTTC.

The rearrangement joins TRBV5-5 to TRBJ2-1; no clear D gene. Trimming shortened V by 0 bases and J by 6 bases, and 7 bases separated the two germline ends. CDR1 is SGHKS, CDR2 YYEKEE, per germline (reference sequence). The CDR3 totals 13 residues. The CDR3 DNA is TGTGCCAGCAGCTTGGCCTGGGCCAATGAGCAGTTCTTC. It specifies CASSLAWANEQFF.

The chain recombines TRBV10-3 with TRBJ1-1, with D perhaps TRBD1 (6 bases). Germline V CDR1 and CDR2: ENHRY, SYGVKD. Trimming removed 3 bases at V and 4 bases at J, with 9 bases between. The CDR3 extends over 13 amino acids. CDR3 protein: CAISDRGATEAFF. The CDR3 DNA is TGTGCCATCAGTGACAGGGGAGCCACTGAAGCTTTCTTT.

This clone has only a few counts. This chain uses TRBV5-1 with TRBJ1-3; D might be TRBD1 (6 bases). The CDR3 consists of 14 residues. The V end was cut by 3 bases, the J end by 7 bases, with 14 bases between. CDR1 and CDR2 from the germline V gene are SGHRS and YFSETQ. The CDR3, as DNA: TGCGCCAGCAGCTCGGGCCACAGGGAGAACACCATATATTTT. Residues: CASSSGHRENTIYF.